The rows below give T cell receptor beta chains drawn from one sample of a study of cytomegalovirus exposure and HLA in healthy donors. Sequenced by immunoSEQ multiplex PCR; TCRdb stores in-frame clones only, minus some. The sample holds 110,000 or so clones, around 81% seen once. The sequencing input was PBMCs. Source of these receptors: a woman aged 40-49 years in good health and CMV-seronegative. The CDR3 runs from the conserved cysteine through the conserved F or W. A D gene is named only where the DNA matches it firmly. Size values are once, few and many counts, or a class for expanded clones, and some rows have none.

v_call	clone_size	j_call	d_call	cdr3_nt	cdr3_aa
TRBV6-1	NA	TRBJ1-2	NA	TGTGCCAGCAGGATGGACAGCGGGGGCTATGGCTACACCTTC	CASRMDSGGYGYTF
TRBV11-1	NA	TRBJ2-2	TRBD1	TGTGCCAGCAGCTCGATCCCCGGGGACAGTGCGAACACCGGGGAGCTGTTTTTT	CASSSIPGDSANTGELFF
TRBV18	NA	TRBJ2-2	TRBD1	TGTGCCAGCTCACCACCAGGACAGGGGATCAAGAACACCGGGGAGCTGTTTTTT	CASSPPGQGIKNTGELFF
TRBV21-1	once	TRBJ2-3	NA	TGTGCCAGCAGCAAAGTGAGCTCCTCTAGCACAGATACGCAGTATTTT	CASSKVSSSSTDTQYF
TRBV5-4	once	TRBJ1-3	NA	TGTGCCAGCAGCCCGGTTGGGGGGTATGGAAACACCATATATTTT	CASSPVGGYGNTIYF
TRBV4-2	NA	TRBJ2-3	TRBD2	TGTGCCAGCAGCCCAACGACTAGCGGTCTCACAGATACGCAGTATTTT	CASSPTTSGLTDTQYF
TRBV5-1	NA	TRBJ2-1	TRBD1	TGCGCCAGCAGCACGGGAGGGACAGGGGGCGCCAATGAGCAGTTCTTC	CASSTGGTGGANEQFF
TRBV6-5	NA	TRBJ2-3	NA	TGTGCCAGCAGTTCACTCTCGTACCCAGATACGCAGTATTTT	CASSSLSYPDTQYF
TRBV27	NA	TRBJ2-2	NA	TGTGCCAGCAGTTTACAGAGCACAGGGCTAGGAACCGGGGAGCTGTTTTTT	CASSLQSTGLGTGELFF
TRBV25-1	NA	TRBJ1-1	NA	TGTGCCAGCAGTAGAGCAGGTTTGAACACTGAAGCTTTCTTT	CASSRAGLNTEAFF
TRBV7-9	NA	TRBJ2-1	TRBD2	TGTGCCAGCAGCTTAGAGTGGGGGCCTAGCGGGCATCGATCGGGTGAGCAGTTCTTC	CASSLEWGPSGHRSGEQFF
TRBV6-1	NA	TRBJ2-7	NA	TGTGCCAGCAGTGAAGCGTTACCCGCGTGGGAGCAGTACTTC	CASSEALPAWEQYF
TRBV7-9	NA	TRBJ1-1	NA	TGTGCCAGCAGCTTAGATGTTCAGGGTGAAGCTTTCTTT	CASSLDVQGEAFF
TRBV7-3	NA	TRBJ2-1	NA	TGTGCCAGCAGCTTAACGGGGGGGCCAAGAAATGAGCAGTTCTTC	CASSLTGGPRNEQFF
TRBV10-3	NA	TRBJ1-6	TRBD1	TGTGCCATCAGCGATTTCCCCGGGACAGCCAGCTCCTATAATTCACCCCTCCACTTT	CAISDFPGTASSYNSPLHF
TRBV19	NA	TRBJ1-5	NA	TGTGCCAGTAGCCCCCGCGGGGGCGCATCGAGGGATCAGCCCCAGCATTTT	CASSPRGGASRDQPQHF
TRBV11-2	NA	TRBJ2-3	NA	TGTGCCAGCAGCTTAGTTGACAGGACCACAGATACGCAGTATTTT	CASSLVDRTTDTQYF
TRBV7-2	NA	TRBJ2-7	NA	TGTGCCAGCAGCTTAGTTCTGAGCCGTAGCTCCTACGAGCAGTACTTC	CASSLVLSRSSYEQYF
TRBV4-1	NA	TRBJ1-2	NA	TGCGCCAGCAGCCGAGAGTGGTCAGGGGTTATTTTCGGCTACACCTTC	CASSREWSGVIFGYTF
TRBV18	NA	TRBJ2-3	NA	TGTGCCAGCTCACCGCCAGGGGCAGGGACAGATACGCAGTATTTT	CASSPPGAGTDTQYF
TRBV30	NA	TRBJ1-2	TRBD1	TGTGCCTGGAGTGTAGGACAGGGCTACGGCTACACCTTC	CAWSVGQGYGYTF
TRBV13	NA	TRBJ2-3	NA	TGTGCCAGCAAGGGGGGGGATACGCAGTATTTT	CASKGGDTQYF
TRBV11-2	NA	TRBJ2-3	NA	TGTGCCAGCAGCCGAGGTGTAGACCCAGATACGCAGTATTTT	CASSRGVDPDTQYF
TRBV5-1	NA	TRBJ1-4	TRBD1	TGCGCCAGCAGCTTGGGGACAGGGAAGAATGAAAAACTGTTTTTT	CASSLGTGKNEKLFF
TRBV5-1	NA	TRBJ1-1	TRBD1	TGCGCCAGCAGCCCTCCGACAGGGGGCACCGTGAACACTGAAGCTTTCTTT	CASSPPTGGTVNTEAFF
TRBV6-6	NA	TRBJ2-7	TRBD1	TGTGCCAGCAAAAACAGGGGGGTCAACGAGCAGTACTTC	CASKNRGVNEQYF
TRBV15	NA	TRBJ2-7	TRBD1	TGTGCCACCAGCAGAGAGCCCCTGCAGGGGGTAAGTGAAGGCGAGCAGTACTTC	CATSREPLQGVSEGEQYF